This TCR beta chain was obtained from a study of blood T cell repertoires in COVID-19 (TCRdb year 2020). Regarding the research as a whole: Collaborator samples came from the United States, Italy and Spain and covered acute and convalescent phases of COVID-19. The sample metadata nearly always contained a de-identified subject ID, COVID-19 status, age in years and sex. Where available, HLA class I and class II types were taken from metadata supplied by the sample provider and were not determined by assay-based typing. Subjects who had been exposed to COVID-19, were actively infected with it, or had recovered from it provided the deeply sampled blood TCRbeta repertoires that made up the dataset. The repertoires were released in a freely available public database intended as a resource for research on the immune response to SARS-CoV-2. The prospective study material was composed of cDNA or gDNA derived from T cells, B-cell-depleted T cells, or PBMCs. The samples were drawn from two sources: the first 160 participants of the ongoing ImmuneRACE study, and over 1,000 subjects contributed by 6 global collaborators. Broader findings and caveats from the paper: How much clinical and demographic metadata was included differed by source and by participant, and the metadata was provided uncurated.

The CDR3 has 13 amino acids, counting the end cysteine and phenylalanine. The only DNA kept is the CDR3, 39 bases in frame from the first base. The germline V gene specifies SQVTM as CDR1 and ANQGSEA as CDR2. The junction shows trimming of 5 bases on V and 0 bases on J, plus 9 bases between the germline ends. TCRbeta CDR3 regions were amplified from genomic DNA using the immunoSEQ Assay, a bias-controlled multiplex PCR. Concerning the study's data processing: The number of nucleated cells in each sample was estimated from the amplification of reference gene primers within the assay. To quantify the absolute abundance of each unique TCRbeta CDR3 rearrangement, sequence reads were collapsed and filtered. Productive Simpson clonality was computed per sample as the square root of Simpson's diversity index over productive rearrangements. Imported from immuneACCESS, the table was reduced by TCRdb to in-frame sequences with V and J called. These copies leave out some clones; in studies compared against another copy, an unresolved V gene accounts for under half, and the cause of the remainder is not known. Clonal size and the V and J genes are those of that table, whereas D and trimming came from the DNA. The sample data list roughly 500,000 clones, and roughly 90% of these were observed just once. Of the sample, 1.5% to 2% is held by the ten largest clones.

Note on this clone: Its antigen is currently not known. The input lacks base qualities; no much larger clone sits a single base away.

Participants in the prospective study were aged roughly 18 to 100 years, lived in under 30 United States geographic areas, and enrolled through a virtual design. To assign participants to cohorts, the prospective study relied on clinical history that participants themselves reported in a screening survey and a study questionnaire. Recovered participants in ImmuneRACE Cohort 3 were defined by two consecutive negative NP/OP PCR tests, clearance by a healthcare professional, or resolution of symptoms. Each participant in the prospective study had whole blood, serum and a nasopharyngeal or oropharyngeal swab collected by mobile phlebotomists. Additional blood draws and questionnaires over an approximately two-month period could optionally be provided by prospective study participants. Before DNA extraction, blood samples from the prospective study were shipped at room temperature or frozen.

The rearrangement joined TRBV29-1 to TRBJ2-3; the D gene is perhaps TRBD2, from 6 matching bases. The TCR originated in a woman between 35 and 50 years old who had recovered from COVID-19. The sequenced sample consisted of PBMCs or T cells enriched from blood (not recorded which). The CDR3 amino acid sequence is: CSVNGGSTDTQYF. The DNA reads TGCAGCGTTAACGGGGGAAGCACAGATACGCAGTATTTT.